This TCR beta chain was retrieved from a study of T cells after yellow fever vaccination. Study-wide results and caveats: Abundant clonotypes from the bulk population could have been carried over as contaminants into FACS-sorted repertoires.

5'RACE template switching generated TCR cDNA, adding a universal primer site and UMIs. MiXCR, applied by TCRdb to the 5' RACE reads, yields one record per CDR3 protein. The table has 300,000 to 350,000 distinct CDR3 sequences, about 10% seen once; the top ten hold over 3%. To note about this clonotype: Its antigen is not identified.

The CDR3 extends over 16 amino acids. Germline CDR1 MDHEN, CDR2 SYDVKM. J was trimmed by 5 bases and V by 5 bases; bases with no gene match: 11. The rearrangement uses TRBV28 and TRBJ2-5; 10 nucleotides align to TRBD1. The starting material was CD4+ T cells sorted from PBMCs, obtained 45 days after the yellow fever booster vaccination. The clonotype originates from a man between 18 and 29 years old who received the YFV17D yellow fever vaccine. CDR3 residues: CASSPSTGGGLETQYF. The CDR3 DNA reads TGTGCCAGCAGTCCGTCGACAGGGGGCGGGCTGGAGACCCAGTACTTC.